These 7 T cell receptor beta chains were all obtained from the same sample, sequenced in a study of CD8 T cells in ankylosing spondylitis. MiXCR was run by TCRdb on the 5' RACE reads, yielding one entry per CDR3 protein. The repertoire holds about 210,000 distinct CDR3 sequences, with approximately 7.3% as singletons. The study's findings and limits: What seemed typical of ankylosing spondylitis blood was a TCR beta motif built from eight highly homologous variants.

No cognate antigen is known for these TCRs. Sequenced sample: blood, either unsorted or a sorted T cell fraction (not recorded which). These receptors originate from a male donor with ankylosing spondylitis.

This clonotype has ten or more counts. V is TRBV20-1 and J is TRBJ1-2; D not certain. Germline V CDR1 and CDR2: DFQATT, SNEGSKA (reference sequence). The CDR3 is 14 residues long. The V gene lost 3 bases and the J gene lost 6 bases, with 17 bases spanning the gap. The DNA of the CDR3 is TGCAGTGCTAGGTTGGATGGGCTTCTACATGGCTACACCTTC. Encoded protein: CSARLDGLLHGYTF.

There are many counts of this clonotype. The CDR3 DNA is TGTGCCAGCAGCAATCTCTATAGCGGGGGGCGCTCCTACGAGCAGTACTTC. It translates to CASSNLYSGGRSYEQYF. The V gene is TRBV21-1, the J gene TRBJ2-7; the DNA was not compared with TRBD2, the D call given in the table. TRBV21-1 is recorded as a pseudogene. CDR3 size: 17 residues.

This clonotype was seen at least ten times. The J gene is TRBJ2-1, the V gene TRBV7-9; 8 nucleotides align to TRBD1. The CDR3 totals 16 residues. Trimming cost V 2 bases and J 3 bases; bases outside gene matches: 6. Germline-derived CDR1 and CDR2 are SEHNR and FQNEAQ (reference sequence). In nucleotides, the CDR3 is TGTGCCAGCAGCTTAAGGACAGGGAAGATCTACAATGAGCAGTTCTTC. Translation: CASSLRTGKIYNEQFF.

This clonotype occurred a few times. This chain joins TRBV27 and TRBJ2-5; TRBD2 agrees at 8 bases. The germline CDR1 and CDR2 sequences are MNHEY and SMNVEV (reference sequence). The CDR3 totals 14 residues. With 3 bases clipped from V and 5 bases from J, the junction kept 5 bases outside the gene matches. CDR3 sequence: CASSFAGGWETQYF. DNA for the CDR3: TGTGCCAGCAGTTTTGCGGGAGGTTGGGAGACCCAGTACTTC.

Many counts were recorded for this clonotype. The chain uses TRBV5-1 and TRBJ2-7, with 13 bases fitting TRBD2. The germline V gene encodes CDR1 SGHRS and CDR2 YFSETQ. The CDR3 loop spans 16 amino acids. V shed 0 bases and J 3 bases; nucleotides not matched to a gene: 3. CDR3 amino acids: CASSLELAGGHYEQYF. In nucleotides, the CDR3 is TGCGCCAGCAGCTTGGAACTAGCGGGGGGGCACTACGAGCAGTACTTC.

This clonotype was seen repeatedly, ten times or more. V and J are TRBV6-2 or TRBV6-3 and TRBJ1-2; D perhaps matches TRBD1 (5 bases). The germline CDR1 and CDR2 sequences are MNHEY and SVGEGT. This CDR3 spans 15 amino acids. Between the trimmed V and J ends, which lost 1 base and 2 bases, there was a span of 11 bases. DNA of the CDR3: TGTGCCAGCAGTTACTTCCGCCCAGGGAACTATGGCTACACCTTC. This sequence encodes CASSYFRPGNYGYTF.

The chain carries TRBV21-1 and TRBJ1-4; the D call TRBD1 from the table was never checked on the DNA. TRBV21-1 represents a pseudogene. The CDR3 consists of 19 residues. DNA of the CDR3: TGTGCCAGCAGCGAAAGTTCGGGGGGCGTGGGCAGAGCCAATGAAAAACTGTTTTTT. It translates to CASSESSGGVGRANEKLFF.